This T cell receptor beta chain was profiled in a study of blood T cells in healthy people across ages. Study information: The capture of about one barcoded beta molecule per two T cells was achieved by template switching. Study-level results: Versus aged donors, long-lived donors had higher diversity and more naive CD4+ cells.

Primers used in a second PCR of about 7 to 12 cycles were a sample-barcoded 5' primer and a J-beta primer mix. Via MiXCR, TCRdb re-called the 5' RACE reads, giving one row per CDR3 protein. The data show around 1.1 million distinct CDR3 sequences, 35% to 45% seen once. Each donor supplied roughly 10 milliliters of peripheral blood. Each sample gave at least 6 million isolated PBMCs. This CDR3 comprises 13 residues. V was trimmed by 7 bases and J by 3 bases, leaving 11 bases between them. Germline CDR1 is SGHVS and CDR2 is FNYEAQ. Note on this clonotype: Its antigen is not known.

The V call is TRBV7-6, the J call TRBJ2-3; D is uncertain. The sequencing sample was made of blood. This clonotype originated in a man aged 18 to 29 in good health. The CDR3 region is CASIPPGTDTQYF. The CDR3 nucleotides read TGTGCCAGCATCCCCCCCGGGACAGATACGCAGTATTTT.